The source of this TCR beta chain is a study of technical replicates of blood from several donors. V lost 5 bases to trimming and J lost 6 bases; unmatched junction nucleotides: 14. This CDR3 comprises 16 residues. Germline-derived CDR1 and CDR2 are KGHSH and LQKENI. The protocol was immunoSEQ multiplex PCR, while the TCRdb copy is restricted to in-frame clones and leaves out a portion. The sample yields some 67,000 clones, roughly 98% seen once. The clonotype comes from a human donor in good health. This chain joins TRBV18 and TRBJ1-2; 8 bases are shared with TRBD1. Sequenced sample: T cells isolated from PBMCs. The CDR3 bases are TGTGCCAGCTCAGGGAATTCGCAGGGGGCCATTAATGGCTACACCTTC. It is translated as CASSGNSQGAINGYTF.